Presented here are 2 T cell receptor beta chains from one specimen sequenced in a study of tumor-infiltrating lymphocytes in primary liver carcinoma. A constant-region primer served to make TCR beta cDNA from around 500 ng total RNA. Three-round nested multiplex PCR performed with slightly modified ARM-PCR produced the TCR beta libraries. Rounds one and two of PCR, each of 10 cycles, were primed with TRBV1-TRBV30 forward primers and a C-beta reverse primer. A single record per CDR3 protein comes from TCRdb applying MiXCR to the multiplex PCR reads. This sample yields 20,000 to 25,000 distinct CDR3 sequences, of which approximately 77% are seen a single time; less than 40% belongs to the top ten. Each 20-30 mg portion of unsorted bulk tissue served as the source for co-extraction of RNA and DNA. Sequencing was done on a sample of liver tumor tissue from sampling region 5. Subset reported: tumor region T5, tumor centre. Receptors originate from a woman aged 25 to 39 with primary liver carcinoma and hepatitis B virus infection.

A word on this clonotype: An end of the junction differs from the germline gene, which may be a read error. The chain recombines TRBV11-2 with TRBJ2-3, with a tentative D call TRBD1 (6 bases). CDR3 length equals 17 residues. Looked up from germline, CDR1 is SGHAT and CDR2 is FQNNGV. The CDR3 sequence is CARSLGGLTYTSDTQYF. The CDR3, as DNA: TGTGCCAGGAGCTTAGGGGGATTAACGTACACGTCAGATACGCAGTATTTT.

Concerning this clonotype itself: The junction does not match germline at one end; this may be a read error. The chain joins TRBV4-3 to TRBJ2-3; no firm D call. In germline, CDR1 is LGHNA, CDR2 YSLEER. The length of the CDR3 is 18 residues. The CDR3 DNA follows: TGCGCCAGTAGCCAGTCGGTCTGGCTGGGTGATCCCGATGATATGCGGTATTTT. Translating it yields CASSQSVWLGDPDDMRYF.